The next 18 T cell receptor beta chains were all read from a single sample in a study of blood T cell repertoires in COVID-19. Produced via immunoSEQ multiplex PCR; TCRdb's table is partial and in-frame only. The data contain some 29,000 clones, roughly 90% of them singletons. The specimen sequenced was peripheral blood. These receptors were obtained from a human donor in a cohort sampled during active COVID-19.

This clone has just a few counts. The V call is TRBV6-5, the J call TRBJ1-2, with 7 bases that match TRBD1. There are 13 residues in the CDR3. After removal of 9 bases from V and 3 bases from J, the junction contained 7 bases not matched to a gene. The germline gives CDR1 MNHEY, CDR2 SVGAGI. In DNA form, the CDR3 reads TGTGCCAGAGTTAGGGGGCGGGACTATGGCTACACCTTC. It specifies CARVRGRDYGYTF.

The J gene is TRBJ2-2, the V gene TRBV3-1 (or the pseudogene TRBV3-2); 7 bases are a match to TRBD2. Germline trimming cut 4 bases from V and 5 bases from J; bases unmatched to any gene: 16. Per germline, CDR1 LGHDT and CDR2 YNNKEL (reference sequence). There are 18 residues in the CDR3. CDR3 protein: CASSPRAWAGVQTGELFF. The DNA of the CDR3 is TGTGCCAGCAGCCCGAGGGCGTGGGCGGGGGTACAAACCGGGGAGCTGTTTTTT.

The chain joins TRBV10-3 to TRBJ2-1; the D gene is possibly TRBD1 (6 bases). Germline CDR1 is ENHRY and CDR2 is SYGVKD. The CDR3 is 17 amino acids. The V end was cut by 1 base, the J end by 7 bases, with 20 bases between. The CDR3 DNA is TGTGCCATCAGTGAGTTGAAGGGGGAACCCTCGGCTAATGAGCAGTTCTTC. Translated, it gives CAISELKGEPSANEQFF.

This rearrangement joins TRBV7-2 to TRBJ1-4; TRBD1 might be the D (5 bases). Per the germline V gene, CDR1 is SGHTA and CDR2 is FQGNSA. The CDR3 length is 12 residues. Trimming removed 5 bases at V and 8 bases at J, with 9 bases between. This chain's CDR3 is CASSPYREKLFF. The CDR3 bases are TGTGCCAGCAGCCCCTACAGGGAAAAACTGTTTTTT.

The rearrangement joins TRBV7-3 to TRBJ2-6; the D gene is possibly TRBD1 (5 bases). V was cut by 8 bases and J by 4 bases, with 12 bases left in between. The V gene's germline CDR1 is SGHTA and CDR2 FQGTGA. There are 14 residues in the CDR3. CDR3 residues: CASGRVDGANVLTF. In DNA form, the CDR3 reads TGTGCCAGCGGCAGGGTAGACGGGGCCAACGTCCTGACTTTC.

The chain is built from TRBV6-6 and TRBJ1-2; perhaps TRBD1 as D (5 bases). Per the germline V gene, CDR1 is MNHNY and CDR2 is SVGAGI (reference sequence). The CDR3 runs to 11 residues. V lost 7 bases and J 8 bases, leaving 11 bases between the germline ends. DNA of the CDR3: TGTGCCAGCACTGGGACTCGAGGCTACACCTTC. This translates into CASTGTRGYTF.

The J gene is TRBJ1-1, the V gene TRBV11-3; a possible D gene is TRBD1 (5 bases). Trimming cost V 3 bases and J 4 bases, with 15 bases left between them. The CDR3 covers 15 residues. CDR1 and CDR2 from the germline V gene are SGHNT and YENEEA. CDR3 loop: CASSLGGPSSTEAFF. The CDR3 nucleotides read TGTGCCAGCAGCTTGGGGGGACCGTCGAGCACTGAAGCTTTCTTT. Full variable domain (missing parts from reference TRBV11-3 and TRBJ1-1): EAGVVQSPRYKIIEKKQPVAFWCNPISGHNTLYWYLQNLGQGPELLIRYENEEAVDDSQLPKDRFSAERLKGVDSTLKIQPAELGDSAVYLCASSLGGPSSTEAFFGQGTRLTVV.

This clone was seen a single time. The chain uses TRBV30 and TRBJ2-7, with 10 bases fitting TRBD1. The CDR3 is made up of 13 amino acids. J gave up 4 bases and V 2 bases, and 2 bases lay outside the gene matches. Per germline, CDR1 GTSNPN and CDR2 SVGIG (reference sequence). The CDR3 nucleotides are TGTGCCTGGAGTCCGGACAGGGGGTACGAGCAGTACTTC. Translating gives CAWSPDRGYEQYF. Complete variable domain (other parts from reference TRBV30 and TRBJ2-7): SQTIHQWPATLVQPVGSPLSLECTVEGTSNPNLYWYRQAAGRGLQLLFYSVGIGQISSEVPQNLSASRPQDRQFILSSKKLLLSDSGFYLCAWSPDRGYEQYFGPGTRLTVT.

Here the CDR3 DNA reads TGTGCCAGCAGCCCCAGGGCAACAGTCGGTGAAAAACTGTTTTTT. Encoded protein: CASSPRATVGEKLFF. The V and J genes are TRBV7-9 and TRBJ1-4, with D possibly matching TRBD1 (5 bases). CDR1 SEHNR and CDR2 FQNEAQ come from the germline V gene (reference sequence). Trimming shortened V by 5 bases and J by 7 bases, and 17 bases separated the two germline ends. The CDR3 spans 15 residues.

The chain is built from TRBV11-1 and TRBJ1-1; the match to TRBD1 covers 7 bases. The germline V gene encodes CDR1 SGHAT and CDR2 FQDESV (reference sequence). There are 13 residues in the CDR3. V lost 5 bases to trimming and J lost 1 base; unmatched junction nucleotides: 1. The CDR3 protein is CASSRTGNTEAFF. In DNA, the CDR3 is TGTGCCAGCAGCAGGACAGGGAACACTGAAGCTTTCTTT.

J is TRBJ1-1 and V is TRBV12-3 or TRBV12-4; D unresolved. This CDR3 spans 13 amino acids. The V gene lost 7 bases and the J gene lost 1 base, with 10 bases spanning the gap. The CDR3 protein is CASKEVANTEAFF. The CDR3 nucleotides read TGTGCCAGCAAAGAGGTCGCGAACACTGAAGCTTTCTTT.

This rearrangement joins TRBV6-5 to TRBJ1-1; D might be TRBD1 (6 bases). The germline V gene encodes CDR1 MNHEY and CDR2 SVGAGI. The CDR3 contains 14 residues. V lost 6 bases, J lost 5 bases, and 16 bases lay in between. The CDR3: CASRLGHSATEAFF. The CDR3 DNA follows: TGTGCCAGCAGGCTGGGACACAGTGCAACTGAAGCTTTCTTT.

This clone was observed a few times. The chain is built from TRBV18 and TRBJ1-4, with TRBD1 as a possible D gene (6 bases). Germline lookup yields CDR1 KGHSH and CDR2 LQKENI. The CDR3 spans 14 residues. V was cut by 6 bases and J by 7 bases, with 15 bases left in between. The CDR3 reads CASSPDRLSEKLFF. The DNA of the CDR3 is TGTGCCAGCTCCCCTGACAGGTTAAGTGAAAAACTGTTTTTT. Variable domain in full (rest from reference TRBV18 and TRBJ1-4): NAGVMQNPRHLVRRRGQEARLRCSPMKGHSHVYWYRQLPEEGLKFMVYLQKENIIDESGMPKERFSAEFPKEGPSILRIQQVVRGDSAAYFCASSPDRLSEKLFFGSGTQLSVL.

The rearrangement joins TRBV4-3 to TRBJ2-7; a possible D gene is TRBD2 (7 bases). V dropped 4 bases and J dropped 3 bases, with 19 bases sitting between them. The CDR3 is 16 residues long. Germline V gene sequence: CDR1 LGHNA, CDR2 YSLEER. The CDR3 loop reads CASSLRERGGFYEQYF. The CDR3 DNA reads as TGCGCCAGCAGCCTGAGGGAGAGGGGGGGATTCTACGAGCAGTACTTC.

The chain employs TRBV11-3 and TRBJ2-2, with D uncertain. This CDR3 has 15 amino acids. Germline CDR1 SGHNT, CDR2 YENEEA. V gave up 3 bases and J gave up 0 bases, with 8 bases separating them. The CDR3: CASSLAASNTGELFF. The DNA for the CDR3 is TGTGCCAGCAGCTTGGCGGCCTCGAACACCGGGGAGCTGTTTTTT.

The rearrangement links TRBV7-2 to TRBJ1-2, with D hard to call. This CDR3 contains 16 residues. Trimming took off 0 bases at V and 2 bases at J, with 13 bases between the two ends. Germline CDR1 and CDR2: SGHTA and FQGNSA. The CDR3 protein is CASSLAVTRLNYGYTF. As DNA, the CDR3 is TGTGCCAGCAGCTTAGCCGTAACCAGACTGAACTATGGCTACACCTTC.

The chain combines TRBV6-5 with TRBJ1-4; possibly TRBD1 for D (5 bases). In germline, CDR1 is MNHEY, CDR2 SVGAGI. Between the trimmed V and J ends, which lost 6 bases and 8 bases, there was a span of 16 bases. This CDR3 contains 14 residues. CDR3 DNA sequence: TGTGCCAGCAGGGACATAGGGAGGACGGAAAAACTGTTTTTT. Protein sequence: CASRDIGRTEKLFF.

The V and J genes are TRBV9 and TRBJ2-1; TRBD2 agrees at 12 bases. Trimming cost V 0 bases and J 10 bases; bases outside gene matches: 2. This CDR3 has 14 amino acids. CDR1 and CDR2 (germline): SGDLS, YYNGEE. As DNA, the CDR3 is TGTGCCAGCAGCGTAGTTACTAGCGGGGGGGAGCAGTTCTTC. It yields the protein CASSVVTSGGEQFF. Full variable domain (outside the CDR3, taken from reference TRBV9 and TRBJ2-1): DSGVTQTPKHLITATGQRVTLRCSPRSGDLSVYWYQQSLDQGLQFLIQYYNGEERAKGNILERFSAQQFPDLHSELNLSSLELGDSALYFCASSVVTSGGEQFFGPGTRLTVL.